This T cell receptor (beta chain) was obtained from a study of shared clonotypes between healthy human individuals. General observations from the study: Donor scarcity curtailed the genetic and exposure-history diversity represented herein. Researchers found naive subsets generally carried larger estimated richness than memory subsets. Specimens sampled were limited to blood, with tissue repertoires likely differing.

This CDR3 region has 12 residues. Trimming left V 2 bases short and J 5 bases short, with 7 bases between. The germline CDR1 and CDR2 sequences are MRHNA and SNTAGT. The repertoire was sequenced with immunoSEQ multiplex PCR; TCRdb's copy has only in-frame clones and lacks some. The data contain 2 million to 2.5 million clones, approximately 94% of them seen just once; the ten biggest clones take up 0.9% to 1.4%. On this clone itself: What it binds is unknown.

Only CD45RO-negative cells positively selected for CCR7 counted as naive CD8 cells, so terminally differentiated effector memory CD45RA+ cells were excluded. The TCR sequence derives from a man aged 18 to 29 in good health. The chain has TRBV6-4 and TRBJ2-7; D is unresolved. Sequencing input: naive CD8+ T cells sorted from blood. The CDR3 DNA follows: TGTGCCAGCAGTGACGTAGGTAACGAGCAGTACTTC. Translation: CASSDVGNEQYF.